This T cell receptor (beta chain) was observed in a study of blood T cell repertoires in COVID-19. Cohort 3 recovered donors had two negative PCRs, clearance, or symptom resolution. Germline loops: CDR1 MDHEN, CDR2 SYDVKM. There are 15 residues in the CDR3. With 8 bases clipped from V and 7 bases from J, the junction kept 11 bases outside the gene matches. Original processing methods: Amplification of reference gene primers was used by the study to estimate nucleated cell counts. TCRdb keeps only in-frame clones here, not all; method: immunoSEQ multiplex PCR. V and J calls and clone size are as listed in that table; D and trimming were resolved from the DNA. The table records about 210,000 clones, roughly 90% of them present only once.

The chain uses TRBV28 and TRBJ2-1; 10 bases map to TRBD1. This TCR was recovered from a woman aged 18-29 years who had recovered from COVID-19. Sequencing was carried out using PBMCs or T cells enriched from blood (not recorded which). CDR3 DNA sequence: TGTGCCAGCTGCACGGGACAGGGGCATCGGAATGAGCAGTTCTTC. It specifies CASCTGQGHRNEQFF.